Each of the 9 T cell receptor beta chains below was sequenced from the same sample in a study of T cells after yellow fever vaccination (dated by TCRdb to the late 2010s). Reading the label with the study, this specimen's treatment or condition is: live attenuated yellow fever vaccine strain. Libraries came from 5' RACE. TCRdb lists the instrument as Illumina NovaSeq 6000. TCRdb redid the processing of the public reads, applying fastp at Q25 and MiXCR, and retained in-frame beta chains. Every CDR3 protein is listed once, alongside the most common genes and DNA of its rows. Across this sample there are some 150,000 distinct CDR3 sequences, with about a tenth seen only once. 35% to 40% of the sample is held by the ten biggest clonotypes. The sequences come from CD8+ T cells sorted from PBMCs, collected 45 days after the yellow fever booster vaccination. These TCRs come from a man between 18 and 29 years old who received the YFV17D yellow fever vaccine.

The chain recombines TRBV2 with TRBJ2-3; 16 bases fit TRBD2. The V gene's germline CDR1 is SNHLY and CDR2 FYNNEI. The length of the CDR3 is 19 residues. Germline trimming cut 7 bases from V and 4 bases from J; bases unmatched to any gene: 14. CDR3: CASNEPRGLAGGRPDTQYF. In nucleotides, the CDR3 is TGTGCCAGCAACGAGCCCCGGGGACTAGCGGGGGGGCGTCCAGATACGCAGTATTTT.

The table lists this clonotype with a few counts. The gene calls are TRBV7-9 and TRBJ1-6; 7 bases are a match to TRBD1. CDR1 and CDR2 (germline): SEHNR, FQNEAQ (reference sequence). The CDR3 runs 14 residues. J gave up 8 bases and V 11 bases, and 12 bases lay outside the gene matches. The CDR3 nucleotides are TGTGCCGGAACAGGGGACGGACTGTATTCACCCCTCCACTTT. It translates to CAGTGDGLYSPLHF.

V and J are TRBV6-4 and TRBJ2-4; 8 bases are a match to TRBD1. The CDR3 has 15 amino acids. V trimming: 2 bases; J trimming: 6 bases; junction bases outside the gene matches: 6. Germline CDR1 and CDR2: MRHNA and SNTAGT. Written as DNA, the CDR3 is TGTGCCAGCAGTGACGGATCAGGGGGCGGAAACATTCAGTACTTC. Its protein is CASSDGSGGGNIQYF.

The chain employs TRBV4-3 and TRBJ2-5; D is undetermined. CDR1 and CDR2 (germline): LGHNA, YSLEER. This CDR3 is 13 amino acids long. The ends were cut back, 0 bases at V and 5 bases at J, with 7 bases in the middle. CDR3 sequence reads: CASSQDSGETQYF. The CDR3 nucleotides read TGCGCCAGCAGCCAAGATAGTGGGGAGACCCAGTACTTC.

V and J are TRBV6-6 and TRBJ2-1; D is possibly TRBD2 (5 bases). The V gene lost 4 bases and the J gene lost 6 bases, with 10 bases spanning the gap. Germline CDR1 is MNHNY and CDR2 is SVGAGI (reference sequence). CDR3 size: 13 residues. CDR3 sequence (DNA): TGTGCCAGCAGTTCGTACGGGGTCAATGAGCAGTTCTTC. The encoded protein is CASSSYGVNEQFF.

Ten or more counts support this clonotype. This rearrangement joins TRBV4-1 to TRBJ2-7; weak D call: TRBD2 (5 bases). The CDR3 has 13 residues. The germline V gene encodes CDR1 MGHRA and CDR2 YSYEKL. V lost 3 bases, J lost 3 bases, and 9 bases lay in between. The CDR3 nucleotides are TGCGCCAGCAGCCATCCCGGGGACTACGAGCAGTACTTC. Translation gives CASSHPGDYEQYF.

This clonotype was counted a few times. This chain links TRBV29-1 with TRBJ1-1, with D unresolved. Germline CDR1 is SQVTM and CDR2 is ANQGSEA. V was pared by 4 bases and J by 3 bases, with 18 bases between. This CDR3 is built from 15 residues. The CDR3 DNA reads TGCAGCGTTGCTGGGCTGGGCTCGGCTGACACTGAAGCTTTCTTT. Its protein is CSVAGLGSADTEAFF.

This rearrangement joins TRBV4-3 to TRBJ2-2; 16 nucleotides agree with TRBD2. The CDR3 loop spans 16 amino acids. V lost 4 bases and J lost 6; bases outside the gene matches: 2. Germline loops: CDR1 LGHNA, CDR2 YSLEER. The CDR3 spells CASSPGTSGGAGELFF. The CDR3 DNA reads as TGCGCCAGCAGCCCAGGGACTAGCGGGGGGGCCGGGGAGCTGTTTTTT.

The chain joins TRBV4-1 to TRBJ2-5, with 10 bases aligning to TRBD1. V lost 1 base and J lost 2; bases outside the gene matches: 4. The CDR3 is 16 residues long. Looked up from germline, CDR1 is MGHRA and CDR2 is YSYEKL. The DNA of the CDR3 is TGCGCCAGCAGCCAAGGGGTGGGACAGGGGCAAGAGACCCAGTACTTC. Encoded protein: CASSQGVGQGQETQYF.